The 5 T cell receptor beta chains listed next were all sequenced from one sample in a study of cytomegalovirus exposure and HLA in healthy donors. Primers included in the PCR were 60 Vbeta and 13 Jbeta primers. Sequencing was performed with immunoSEQ multiplex PCR; in TCRdb, only in-frame clones are kept and a portion is missing. Found here are 85,000 to 110,000 clones, 79% of them singletons; the top ten hold approximately 3.7%. The sample taken for sequencing was PBMCs. The receptors stem from a middle-aged man in good health and CMV-seropositive.

This chain links TRBV27 with TRBJ2-7, with D possibly being TRBD1 (6 bases). The CDR3 is made up of 14 amino acids. Deletions cut 6 bases from V and 2 bases from J, with 14 bases between. Germline V gene sequence: CDR1 MNHEY, CDR2 SMNVEV (reference sequence). The CDR3 DNA follows: TGTGCCAGCAGCGCGACAGGCTTTGCCTACGAGCAGTACTTC. It encodes CASSATGFAYEQYF.

The chain joins TRBV7-2 to TRBJ2-3; TRBD2 aligns across 7 bases. J gave up 4 bases and V 1 base, and 5 bases lay outside the gene matches. The germline gives CDR1 SGHTA, CDR2 FQGNSA. The CDR3 totals 15 residues. The CDR3 coding sequence is TGTGCCAGCAGCTTAGGGGCGGGAGTAGCAGATACGCAGTATTTT. It translates to CASSLGAGVADTQYF.

V usage is TRBV25-1 and J usage is TRBJ1-4, with no clear D. The CDR3 covers 13 residues. CDR1 and CDR2 (germline): MGHDK, SYGVNS. The V end was cut by 5 bases, the J end by 7 bases, with 11 bases between. CDR3 loop: CASSPMGGEKLFF. The CDR3 DNA is TGTGCCAGCAGTCCTATGGGAGGTGAAAAACTGTTTTTT.

About this clone: At one of its ends the junction is not consistent with the germline gene, which may arise from a read error. The gene calls are TRBV7-9 and TRBJ2-1, with 7 bases lining up with TRBD1. The CDR3 extends over 14 amino acids. Per the germline V gene, CDR1 is SEHNR and CDR2 is FQNEAQ (reference sequence). In DNA form, the CDR3 reads TGTTCCAGCAGCCGAGACGAGGGGGCGGATGAGCAGTTCTTC. Amino acids: CSSSRDEGADEQFF.

This clone has only one observation. The gene calls are TRBV7-9 and TRBJ2-7; D uncertain. V lost 3 bases to trimming and J lost 5 bases, with 8 bases between them. The CDR3 spans 12 residues. Germline V CDR1 and CDR2: SEHNR, FQNEAQ (reference sequence). CDR3 residues: CASSFVPNEQYF. DNA for the CDR3: TGTGCCAGCAGCTTCGTACCTAACGAGCAGTACTTC.